This entry describes one TCR beta chain. Its antigen is unknown. The data stem from a study of T-cell memory formation after mild COVID-19. Study information: Largely donor-specific sequence clusters came from two donors.

Study-level results: The finding that pre-infection memory included some responding clones suggested that cross-reactive memory joined.

TCRdb analysed the 5' RACE reads with MiXCR anew, one entry per CDR3 protein. The table records hundreds of thousands of distinct CDR3 sequences, about 20% of them present only once. Germline lookup yields CDR1 SGHDT and CDR2 YYEEEE. The CDR3 has 14 amino acids. V was clipped by 5 bases and J by 10 bases, with 16 bases between them. The chain couples TRBV5-6 to TRBJ1-6; D is possibly TRBD1 (5 bases). The receptor was isolated from an adult woman who had mild COVID-19 (a few samples of this study predate the infection). Cell type and time point are not known. Input material: PBMCs or a T cell subset sorted from them (not recorded which). The CDR3 reads CASSRGTSGSPLHF. CDR3 coding DNA: TGTGCCAGCAGTCGAGGGACGTCTGGATCACCCCTCCACTTT.